This TCR beta chain was documented in a study of breast tumors, draining lymph nodes, adjacent tissues (dated by TCRdb to the mid-2010s). Concerning the study at large: Breast cancer patients provided tumor, adjacent nontumor tissue and axillary lymph nodes, and the study compared the TCR beta repertoires across these three sources. In human breast cancer, the study set out to assess how tumor, surrounding tissue and draining lymph node repertoires relate to one another and whether T cells might be exchanged between them. The study at large found these results: Tumor and nontumor tissue repertoires were significantly more similar in luminal-like than in basal-like breast cancer. The conclusion that tumor T cells originate in lymph nodes was framed as consistent with a hypothesis rather than directly demonstrated. Tumors showed preferential V and J gene usage, and their T-cell repertoire diversity fell below that of lymph nodes yet above that of nontumor tissue. A scenario in which most tumor T cells derive from the lymph node and then expand within tumor tissue was judged to be consistent with the data.

After removal of 5 bases from V and 6 bases from J, the junction retains 5 bases not matched to a gene. Including both end residues, the CDR3 is 13 amino acids long. CDR3 DNA is the only sequence kept; it has 39 bases, read in frame from the first base. CDR1 and CDR2 are read off the germline V gene as SGDLS and YYNGEE. Points on this clonotype: Its cognate antigen has yet to be identified. Because the CDR3 is missing its conserved closing phenylalanine or tryptophan, this is likely a read error.

Instrument used: Illumina HiSeq 2000. TCR beta chain libraries were generated through multiplex PCR amplification. The amplified TCR beta chain products were analyzed by high-throughput sequencing. TCRdb applied fastp at Q25 and MiXCR to the public reads, then kept only in-frame beta chains. Rows with a matching CDR3 protein are joined into one entry that keeps the most common DNA and genes. In all, the sample holds around 140,000 distinct CDR3 sequences, and about 33% of those were seen once. Of the sample, approximately 2.2% falls within the top ten clones. Lymph node samples came from the axillary draining lymph nodes of breast cancer patients.

This receptor chain uses TRBV9 and TRBJ2-4; 7 bases in the junction line up with TRBD2. Material: axillary lymph node tissue. This TCR came from a female donor with breast cancer. Some clones in this sample may be carry-over from other donors' samples. The CDR3 in this case is CASSAGGRNIQYS. In nucleotide form, the sequence is TGTGCCAGCAGTGCTGGCGGGAGAAACATTCAGTACTCC.